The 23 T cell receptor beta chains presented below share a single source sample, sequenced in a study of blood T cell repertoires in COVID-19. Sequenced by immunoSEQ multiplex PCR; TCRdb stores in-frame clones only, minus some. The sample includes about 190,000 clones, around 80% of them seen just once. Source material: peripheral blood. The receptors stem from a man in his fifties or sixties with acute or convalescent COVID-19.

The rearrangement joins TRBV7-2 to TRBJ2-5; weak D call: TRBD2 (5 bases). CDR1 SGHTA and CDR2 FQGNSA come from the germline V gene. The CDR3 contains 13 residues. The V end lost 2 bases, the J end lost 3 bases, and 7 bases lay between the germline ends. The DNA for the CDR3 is TGTGCCAGCAGCTTAACGAGGGAAGAGACCCAGTACTTC. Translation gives CASSLTREETQYF.

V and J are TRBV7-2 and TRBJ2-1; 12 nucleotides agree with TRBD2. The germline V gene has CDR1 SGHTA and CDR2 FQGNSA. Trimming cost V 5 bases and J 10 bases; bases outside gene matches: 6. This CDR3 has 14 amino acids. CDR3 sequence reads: CASSHGLAGLEQFF. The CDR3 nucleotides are TGTGCCAGCAGCCACGGACTAGCGGGGCTGGAGCAGTTCTTC.

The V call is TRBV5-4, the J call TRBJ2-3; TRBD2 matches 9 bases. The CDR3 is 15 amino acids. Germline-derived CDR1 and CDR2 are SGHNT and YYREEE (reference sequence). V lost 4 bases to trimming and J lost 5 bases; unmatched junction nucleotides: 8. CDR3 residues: CASSALAGVVDTQYF. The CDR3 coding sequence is TGTGCCAGCAGCGCCTTAGCGGGGGTGGTAGATACGCAGTATTTT.

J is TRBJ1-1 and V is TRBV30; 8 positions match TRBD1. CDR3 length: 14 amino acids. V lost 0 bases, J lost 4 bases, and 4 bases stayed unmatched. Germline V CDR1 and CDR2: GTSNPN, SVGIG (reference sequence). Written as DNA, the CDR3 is TGTGCCTGGAGTGTTCAGGGGGCGACCACTGAAGCTTTCTTT. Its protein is CAWSVQGATTEAFF. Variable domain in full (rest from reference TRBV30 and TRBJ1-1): SQTIHQWPATLVQPVGSPLSLECTVEGTSNPNLYWYRQAAGRGLQLLFYSVGIGQISSEVPQNLSASRPQDRQFILSSKKLLLSDSGFYLCAWSVQGATTEAFFGQGTRLTVV.

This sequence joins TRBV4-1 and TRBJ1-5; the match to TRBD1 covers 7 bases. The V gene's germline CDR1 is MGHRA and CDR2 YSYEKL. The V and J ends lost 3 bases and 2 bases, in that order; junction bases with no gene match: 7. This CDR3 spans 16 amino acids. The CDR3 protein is CASSQHRQGGNQPQHF. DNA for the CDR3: TGCGCCAGCAGCCAGCACAGACAGGGAGGCAATCAGCCCCAGCATTTT.

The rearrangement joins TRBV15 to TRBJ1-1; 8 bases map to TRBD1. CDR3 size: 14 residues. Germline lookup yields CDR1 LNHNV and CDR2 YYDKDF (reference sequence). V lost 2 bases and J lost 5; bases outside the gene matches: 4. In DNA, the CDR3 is TGTGCCACCAGCAGATCCACAGGGGGGACTGAAGCTTTCTTT. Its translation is CATSRSTGGTEAFF. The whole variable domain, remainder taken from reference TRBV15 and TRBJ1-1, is DAMVIQNPRYQVTQFGKPVTLSCSQTLNHNVMYWYQQKSSQAPKLLFHYYDKDFNNEADTPDNFQSRRPNTSFCFLDIRSPGLGDTAMYLCATSRSTGGTEAFFGQGTRLTVV.

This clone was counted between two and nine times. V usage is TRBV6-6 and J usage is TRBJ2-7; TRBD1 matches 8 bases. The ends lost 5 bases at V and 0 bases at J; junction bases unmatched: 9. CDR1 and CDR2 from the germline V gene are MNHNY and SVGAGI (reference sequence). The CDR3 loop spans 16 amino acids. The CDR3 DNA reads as TGTGCCAGCAGTCCCCGGACAGGGAGCACCTCCTACGAGCAGTACTTC. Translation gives CASSPRTGSTSYEQYF.

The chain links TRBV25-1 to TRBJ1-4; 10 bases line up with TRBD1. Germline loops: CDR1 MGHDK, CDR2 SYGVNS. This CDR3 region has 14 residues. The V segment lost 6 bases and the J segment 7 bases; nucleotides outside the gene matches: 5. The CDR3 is CASSLTGGGEKLFF. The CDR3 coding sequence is TGTGCCAGCAGCCTGACAGGGGGCGGTGAAAAACTGTTTTTT.

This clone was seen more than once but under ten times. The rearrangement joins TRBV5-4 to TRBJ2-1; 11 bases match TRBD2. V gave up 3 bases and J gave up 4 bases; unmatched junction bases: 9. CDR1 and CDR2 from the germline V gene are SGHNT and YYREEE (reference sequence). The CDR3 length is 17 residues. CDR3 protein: CASSSRSLAGAYNEQFF. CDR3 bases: TGTGCCAGCAGCTCACGTTCACTAGCGGGAGCTTACAATGAGCAGTTCTTC. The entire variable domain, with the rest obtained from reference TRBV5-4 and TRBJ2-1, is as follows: ETGVTQSPTHLIKTRGQQVTLRCSSQSGHNTVSWYQQALGQGPQFIFQYYREEENGRGNFPPRFSGLQFPNYSSELNVNALELDDSALYLCASSSRSLAGAYNEQFFGPGTRLTVL.

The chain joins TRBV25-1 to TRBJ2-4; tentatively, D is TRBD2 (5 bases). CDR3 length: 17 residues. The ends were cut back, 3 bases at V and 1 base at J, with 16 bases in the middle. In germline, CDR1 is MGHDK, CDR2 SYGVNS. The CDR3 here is CASSEHGLPGAKNIQYF. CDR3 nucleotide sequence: TGTGCCAGCAGTGAGCACGGACTCCCTGGGGCCAAAAACATTCAGTACTTC.

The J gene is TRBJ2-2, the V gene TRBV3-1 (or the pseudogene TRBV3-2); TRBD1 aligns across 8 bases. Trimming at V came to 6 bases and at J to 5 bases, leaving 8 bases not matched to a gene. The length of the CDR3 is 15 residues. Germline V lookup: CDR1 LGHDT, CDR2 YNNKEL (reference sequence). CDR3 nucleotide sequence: TGTGCCAGCAGAGATGGACAGGGTCGAACCGGGGAGCTGTTTTTT. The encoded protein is CASRDGQGRTGELFF.

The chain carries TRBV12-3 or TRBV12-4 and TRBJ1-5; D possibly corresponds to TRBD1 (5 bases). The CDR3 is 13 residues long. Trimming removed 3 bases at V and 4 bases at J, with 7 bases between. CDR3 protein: CASSLTDNQPQHF. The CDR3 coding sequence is TGTGCCAGCAGTTTGACAGATAATCAGCCCCAGCATTTT.

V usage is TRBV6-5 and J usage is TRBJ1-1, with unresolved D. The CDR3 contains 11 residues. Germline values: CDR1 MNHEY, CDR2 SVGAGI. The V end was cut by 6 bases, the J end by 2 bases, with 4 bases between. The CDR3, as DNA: TGTGCCAGCAGGGCCAACACTGAAGCTTTCTTT. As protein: CASRANTEAFF.

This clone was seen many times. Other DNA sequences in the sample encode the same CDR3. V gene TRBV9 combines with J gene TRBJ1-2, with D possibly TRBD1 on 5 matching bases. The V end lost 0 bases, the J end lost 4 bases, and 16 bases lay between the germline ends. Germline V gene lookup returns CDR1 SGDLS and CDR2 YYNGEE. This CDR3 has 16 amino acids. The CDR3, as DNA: TGTGCCAGCAGCGTAGGAATCGGGGGGTCAGGCTATGGCTACACCTTC. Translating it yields CASSVGIGGSGYGYTF.

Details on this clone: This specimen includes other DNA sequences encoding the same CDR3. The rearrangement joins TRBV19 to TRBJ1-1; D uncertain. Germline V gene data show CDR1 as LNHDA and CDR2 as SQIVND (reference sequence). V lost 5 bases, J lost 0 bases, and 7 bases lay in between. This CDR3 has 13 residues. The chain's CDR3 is CASSSGLNTEAFF. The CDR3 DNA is TGTGCCAGTAGTTCCGGGTTGAACACTGAAGCTTTCTTT. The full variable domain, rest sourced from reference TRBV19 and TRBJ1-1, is DGGITQSPKYLFRKEGQNVTLSCEQNLNHDAMYWYRQDPGQGLRLIYYSQIVNDFQKGDIAEGYSVSREKKESFPLTVTSAQKNPTAFYLCASSSGLNTEAFFGQGTRLTVV.

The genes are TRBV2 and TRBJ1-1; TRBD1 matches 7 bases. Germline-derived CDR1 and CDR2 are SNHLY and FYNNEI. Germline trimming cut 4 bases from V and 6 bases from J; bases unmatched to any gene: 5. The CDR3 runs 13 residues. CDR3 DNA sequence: TGTGCCAGCAGTGGAGGGGGCCGGGCTGAAGCTTTCTTT. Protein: CASSGGGRAEAFF.

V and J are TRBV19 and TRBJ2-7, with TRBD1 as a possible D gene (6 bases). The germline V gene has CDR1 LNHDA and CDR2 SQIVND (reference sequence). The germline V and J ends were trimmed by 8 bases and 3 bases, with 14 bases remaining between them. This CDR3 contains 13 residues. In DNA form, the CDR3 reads TGTGCCAGTTCTACAGGGAACCTCTACGAGCAGTACTTC. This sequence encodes CASSTGNLYEQYF.

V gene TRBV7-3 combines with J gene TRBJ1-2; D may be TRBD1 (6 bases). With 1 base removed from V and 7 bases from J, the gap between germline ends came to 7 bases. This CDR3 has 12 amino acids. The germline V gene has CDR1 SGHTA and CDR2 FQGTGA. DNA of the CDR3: TGTGCCAGCAGCTTAATGGGGGCTGGCTACACCTTC. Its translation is CASSLMGAGYTF.

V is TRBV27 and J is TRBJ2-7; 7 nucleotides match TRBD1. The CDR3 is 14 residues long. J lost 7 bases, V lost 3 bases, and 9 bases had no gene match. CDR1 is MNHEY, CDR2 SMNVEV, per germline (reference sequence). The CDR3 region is CASSFRTGLEEQYF. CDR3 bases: TGTGCCAGCAGTTTTAGGACAGGTTTGGAAGAGCAGTACTTC.

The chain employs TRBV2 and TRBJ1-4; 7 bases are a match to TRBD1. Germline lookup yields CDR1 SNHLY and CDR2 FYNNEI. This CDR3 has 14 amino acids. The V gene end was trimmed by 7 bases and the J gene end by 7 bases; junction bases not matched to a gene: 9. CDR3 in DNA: TGTGCCAGCACCAGACAGGGCTCCGCTGAAAAACTGTTTTTT. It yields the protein CASTRQGSAEKLFF.

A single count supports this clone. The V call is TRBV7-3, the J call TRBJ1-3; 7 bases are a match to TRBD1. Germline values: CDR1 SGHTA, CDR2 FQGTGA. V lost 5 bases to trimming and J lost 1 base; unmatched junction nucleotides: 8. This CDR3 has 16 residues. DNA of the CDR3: TGTGCCAGCAGCCTCGGACAGGCGGGATCTGGAAACACCATATATTTT. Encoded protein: CASSLGQAGSGNTIYF.

CDR3 in amino acids: CATSRNSISGLTYNEQFF. CDR3 coding DNA: TGTGCCACCAGCAGAAATTCAATTAGCGGCCTAACCTACAATGAGCAGTTCTTC. The rearrangement joins TRBV15 to TRBJ2-1; tentatively, D is TRBD2 (6 bases). The V end was cut by 2 bases, the J end by 2 bases, with 19 bases between. Germline-derived CDR1 and CDR2 are LNHNV and YYDKDF (reference sequence). The CDR3 runs to 18 residues.

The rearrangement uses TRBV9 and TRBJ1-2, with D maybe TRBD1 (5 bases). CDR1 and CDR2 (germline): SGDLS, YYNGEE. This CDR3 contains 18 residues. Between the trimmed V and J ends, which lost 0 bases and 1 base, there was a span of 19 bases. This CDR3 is CASSVATLGGLYNYGYTF. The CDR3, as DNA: TGTGCCAGCAGCGTAGCTACTTTGGGGGGACTCTATAACTATGGCTACACCTTC.